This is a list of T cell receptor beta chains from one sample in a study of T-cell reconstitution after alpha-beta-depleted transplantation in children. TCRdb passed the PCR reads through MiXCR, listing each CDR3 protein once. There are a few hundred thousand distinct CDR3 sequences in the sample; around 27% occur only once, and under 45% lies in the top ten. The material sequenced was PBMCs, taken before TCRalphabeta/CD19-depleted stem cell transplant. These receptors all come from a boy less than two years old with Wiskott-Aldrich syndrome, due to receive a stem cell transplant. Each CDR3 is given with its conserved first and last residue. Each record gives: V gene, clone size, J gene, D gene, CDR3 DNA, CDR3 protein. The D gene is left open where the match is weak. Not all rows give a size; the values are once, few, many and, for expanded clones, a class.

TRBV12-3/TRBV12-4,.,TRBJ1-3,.,TGTGCCAGCAAGGAACAGGGACGCTCTGGAAACACCATATATTTT,CASKEQGRSGNTIYF
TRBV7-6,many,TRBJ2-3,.,TGTGCCAGCAGCTTATATGTGGATACGCAGTATTTT,CASSLYVDTQYF
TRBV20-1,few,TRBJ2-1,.,TGCAGTGCCAGTCCGACATTGAGCTCCTACAATGAGCAGTTCTTC,CSASPTLSSYNEQFF
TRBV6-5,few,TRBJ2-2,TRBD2,TGTGCCAGCAGTTACTCCCGAACTAGCGGGAGAGCGAACACCGGGGAGCTGTTTTTT,CASSYSRTSGRANTGELFF
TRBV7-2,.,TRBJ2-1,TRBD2,TGTGCCAGCAGCTTGAGGCTAGCGGGAGTTATTGGGTACAATGAGCAGTTCTTC,CASSLRLAGVIGYNEQFF
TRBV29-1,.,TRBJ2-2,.,TGCAGCGTTGAGGGACACCTGAACACCGGGGAGCTGTTTTTT,CSVEGHLNTGELFF
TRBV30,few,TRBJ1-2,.,TGTGCCTGGAGTGTACTGGTCAGGGGCGGCTACACCTTC,CAWSVLVRGGYTF
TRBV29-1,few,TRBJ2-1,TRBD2,TGCAGCGTTGAGGGCCTAGCGGGAGTCAGTGAGCAGTTCTTC,CSVEGLAGVSEQFF
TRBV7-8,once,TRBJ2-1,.,TGTGCCAGCAGCTTAGTGGGGCCTAGCGTGACCTACAATGAGCAGTTCTTC,CASSLVGPSVTYNEQFF
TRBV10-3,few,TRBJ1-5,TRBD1,TGTGCCACCAACTCCGGACAGGGATCGGAGCCCCAGCATTTT,CATNSGQGSEPQHF
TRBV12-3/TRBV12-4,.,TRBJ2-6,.,TGTGCCAGCATTACTAACGGGGCCAGGGTCCTGACTTTC,CASITNGARVLTF
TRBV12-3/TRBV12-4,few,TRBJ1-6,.,TGTGCCAGCAGCCCCGGGATTCTTAATTCACCCCTCCACTTT,CASSPGILNSPLHF
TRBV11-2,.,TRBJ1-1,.,TGTGCCAGCAGCTTACAATCCCCGAGGGCCCTGAACACTGAAGCTTTCTTT,CASSLQSPRALNTEAFF
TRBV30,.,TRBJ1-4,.,TGTGCCTGGGGGGGAGCGGCTGAAACGGAAAAACTGTTTTTT,CAWGGAAETEKLFF
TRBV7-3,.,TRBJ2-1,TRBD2,TGTGCCAGCAGCATAGCGGGAGTACCATTGAATGAGCAGTTCTTC,CASSIAGVPLNEQFF
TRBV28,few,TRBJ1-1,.,TGTGCCAGCAGTTTCCGACAAATTGAAGCTTTCTTT,CASSFRQIEAFF
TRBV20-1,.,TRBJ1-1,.,TGCAGTGCGCGATCCCAGATTAACACTGAAGCTTTCTTT,CSARSQINTEAFF
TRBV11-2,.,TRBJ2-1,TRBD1,TGTGCCAGCAGAACCCGGGACAGGGAACAACCACCGTACAATGAGCAGTTCTTC,CASRTRDREQPPYNEQFF
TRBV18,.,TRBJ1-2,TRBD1,TGTGCCAGCTCGCGACAGGGAACTAACTATGGCTACACCTTC,CASSRQGTNYGYTF
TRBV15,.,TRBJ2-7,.,TGTGCCACCAGCAGAGACCTAGCGAGTAGCTCCTACGAGCAGTACTTC,CATSRDLASSSYEQYF
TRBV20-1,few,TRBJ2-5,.,TGCAGTGCTAGAGAGGGGAGGGGGCCCGCGGAGACCCAGTACTTC,CSAREGRGPAETQYF
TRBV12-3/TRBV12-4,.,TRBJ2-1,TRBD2,TGTGCCAGCAGTCCTGGGACTAGGGAGTACAATGAGCAGTTCTTC,CASSPGTREYNEQFF
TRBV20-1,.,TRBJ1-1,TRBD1,TGCAGTGCTAGAGATTTTGGGGATCCGTGGGACAGGGAAGCTTTCTTT,CSARDFGDPWDREAFF
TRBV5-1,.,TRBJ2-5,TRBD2,TGCGCCAGCAGGCTTTCGACTAGCGGCCAAGAGACCCAGTACTTC,CASRLSTSGQETQYF
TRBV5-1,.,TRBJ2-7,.,TGCGCCAGCAGCCGGGAGCATGGGGTTCGGGAGCAGTACTTC,CASSREHGVREQYF
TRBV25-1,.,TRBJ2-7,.,TGTGCCAGCAGTGATTCCGTGGGGAGCTACGAGCAGTACTTC,CASSDSVGSYEQYF
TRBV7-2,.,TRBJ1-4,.,TGTGCCAGCAGCTTAAAGAGTAATGAAAAACTGTTTTTT,CASSLKSNEKLFF
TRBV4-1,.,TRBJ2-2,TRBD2,TGCGCCAGCAGATACAACGGCGGGAGGGAAACCGGGGAGCTGTTTTTT,CASRYNGGRETGELFF
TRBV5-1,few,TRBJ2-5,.,TGCGCCAGCAGCGTACGGGCCCCACAAGAGACCCAGTACTTC,CASSVRAPQETQYF
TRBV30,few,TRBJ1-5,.,TGTGCCTGGAGTGCGGAGACAGGCCGGAGCAATCAGCCCCAGCATTTT,CAWSAETGRSNQPQHF